The 17 T cell receptor beta chains below come from one sample, sequenced in a study of cytomegalovirus exposure and HLA in healthy donors. Primers: 60 Vbeta forward and 13 Jbeta reverse. Measured with immunoSEQ multiplex PCR; TCRdb has only the in-frame clones, and not every one. The data hold about 120,000 clones, with 55% to 65% observed a single time. Sequenced: PBMCs. The receptors here all came from a man aged 40-55 years in good health and CMV-seropositive.

The CDR3 DNA reads as TGTGCCAGCAGCGTAGCAACCCGAACGGGGCTAGCGGGAAGTCGTGACACAGATACGCAGTATTTT. It translates to CASSVATRTGLAGSRDTDTQYF. The chain joins TRBV9 to TRBJ2-3, with 9 bases identical to TRBD2. This CDR3 is 22 amino acids long. V was clipped by 0 bases and J by 2 bases; unmatched bases: 22. The germline V gene has CDR1 SGDLS and CDR2 YYNGEE.

The chain combines TRBV7-9 with TRBJ1-1; D not resolved. Germline CDR1 reads SEHNR; CDR2 reads FQNEAQ (reference sequence). CDR3 length: 13 residues. Trimming shortened V by 1 base and J by 6 bases, and 9 bases separated the two germline ends. CDR3 nucleotide sequence: TGTGCCAGCAGCTTAGTGCTACAGTCTGAAGCTTTCTTT. It encodes CASSLVLQSEAFF.

In this sample, this clone turned up once. This chain uses TRBV7-3 with TRBJ2-5; 11 nucleotides agree with TRBD2. J lost 4 bases, V lost 2 bases, and 0 bases had no gene match. This CDR3 spans 14 amino acids. Germline CDR1 reads SGHTA; CDR2 reads FQGTGA. CDR3 region: CASSLGLAGETQYF. Here the CDR3 DNA reads TGTGCCAGCAGCTTAGGACTAGCGGGAGAGACCCAGTACTTC. Combining the CDR3 with reference TRBV7-3 and TRBJ2-5 gives the whole variable domain GAGVSQTPSNKVTEKGKYVELRCDPISGHTALYWYRQSLGQGPEFLIYFQGTGAADDSGLPNDRFFAVRPEGSVSTLKIQRTERGDSAVYLCASSLGLAGETQYFGPGTRLLVL.

This clone was counted a few times. The CDR3: CATFRGMNTEAFF. The CDR3 bases are TGTGCCACCTTTCGGGGTATGAACACTGAAGCTTTCTTT. This chain links TRBV6-5 with TRBJ1-1; no clear D gene. V was cut by 10 bases and J by 0 bases, with 12 bases left in between. The length of the CDR3 is 13 residues. Germline lookup yields CDR1 MNHEY and CDR2 SVGAGI.

This chain links TRBV5-6 with TRBJ2-2; no clear D. V lost 2 bases, J lost 6 bases, and 5 bases lay in between. CDR1 SGHDT and CDR2 YYEEEE come from the germline V gene. The CDR3 runs to 12 residues. CDR3 sequence reads: CASSFFSGELFF. In DNA form, the CDR3 reads TGTGCCAGCAGCTTCTTCTCCGGGGAGCTGTTTTTT.

J is TRBJ1-2 and V is TRBV10-3, with 7 positions matching TRBD1. With V trimmed by 4 bases and J by 4 bases, 15 bases remained unmatched. From germline, CDR1 is ENHRY and CDR2 SYGVKD. This CDR3 comprises 17 residues. The CDR3: CAISGESGGVSGYGYTF. The CDR3 region has the DNA TGTGCCATCAGTGGGGAGTCAGGGGGTGTTTCAGGCTATGGCTACACCTTC.

The V gene is TRBV7-8, the J gene TRBJ2-5, with 13 bases aligning to TRBD2. The V segment lost 5 bases and the J segment 1 base; nucleotides outside the gene matches: 4. This CDR3 region has 16 residues. The V gene's germline CDR1 is SGHVS and CDR2 FQNEAQ. CDR3 region: CASSRGTSGIQETQYF. The CDR3 DNA reads TGTGCCAGCAGCCGCGGGACTAGCGGGATCCAAGAGACCCAGTACTTC.

The gene calls are TRBV6-5 and TRBJ2-5; TRBD2 aligns across 8 bases. The J call may be incorrect, as the DNA end agrees better with TRBJ2-7. Per the germline V gene, CDR1 is MNHEY and CDR2 is SVGAGI. The CDR3 is made up of 13 amino acids. The CDR3: CASTKRETYEQYF. DNA for the CDR3: TGTGCCAGCACCAAGCGGGAGACCTACGAGCAGTACTTC.

The chain recombines TRBV18 with TRBJ2-1; D is possibly TRBD2 (5 bases). V lost 1 base, J lost 0 bases, and 13 bases lay in between. This CDR3 spans 17 amino acids. Per the germline V gene, CDR1 is KGHSH and CDR2 is LQKENI. Here the CDR3 reads CASSPLLGASSYNEQFF. CDR3 nucleotide sequence: TGTGCCAGCTCACCACTACTAGGAGCAAGCTCCTACAATGAGCAGTTCTTC.

J is TRBJ2-3 and V is TRBV28, with 9 positions matching TRBD1. With 2 bases clipped from V and 5 bases from J, the junction kept 5 bases outside the gene matches. Germline V gene lookup returns CDR1 MDHEN and CDR2 SYDVKM. The CDR3 spans 15 residues. In nucleotides, the CDR3 is TGTGCCAGCAGTTTAGGGGGACAGGGTGGAGATACGCAGTATTTT. Translation: CASSLGGQGGDTQYF.

CDR3 in amino acids: CASSMGANTGELFF. CDR3 nucleotides: TGCGCCAGCAGCATGGGAGCCAACACCGGGGAGCTGTTTTTT. V usage is TRBV5-1 and J usage is TRBJ2-2; D is possibly TRBD2 (5 bases). From germline, CDR1 is SGHRS and CDR2 YFSETQ. V was pared by 4 bases and J by 2 bases, with 9 bases between. The CDR3 is made up of 14 amino acids.

This rearrangement joins TRBV5-1 to TRBJ2-1; the D gene is possibly TRBD1 (6 bases). V lost 4 bases to trimming and J lost 2 bases, with 13 bases between them. There are 15 residues in the CDR3. CDR1 and CDR2 from the germline V gene are SGHRS and YFSETQ. This CDR3 reads CASSPLGQTYNEQFF. The CDR3 coding sequence is TGCGCCAGCAGCCCACTCGGACAGACCTACAATGAGCAGTTCTTC.

The rearrangement links TRBV7-3 to TRBJ2-7; perhaps TRBD1 as D (5 bases). This CDR3 region has 14 residues. Germline CDR1 SGHTA, CDR2 FQGTGA. Trimming cost V 3 bases and J 7 bases, with 16 bases left between them. The chain's CDR3 is CASSLQGGVGEQYF. The CDR3 region has the DNA TGTGCCAGCAGCTTGCAGGGTGGGGTCGGGGAGCAGTACTTC.

The chain has TRBV7-2 and TRBJ1-2; 8 nucleotides agree with TRBD1. The CDR3 extends over 16 amino acids. Trimming took 5 bases from V and 4 from J; bases not matched to a gene: 12. Per germline, CDR1 SGHTA and CDR2 FQGNSA. Here the CDR3 reads CASSTANRGVFYGYTF. The CDR3 DNA follows: TGTGCCAGCAGCACAGCCAACAGGGGGGTTTTCTATGGCTACACCTTC. Full variable domain (outside the CDR3, taken from reference TRBV7-2 and TRBJ1-2): GAGVSQSPSNKVTEKGKDVELRCDPISGHTALYWYRQSLGQGLEFLIYFQGNSAPDKSGLPSDRFSAERTGGSVSTLTIQRTQQEDSAVYLCASSTANRGVFYGYTFGSGTRLTVV.

J is TRBJ2-1 and V is TRBV29-1; 7 bases map to TRBD1. The V segment lost 1 base and the J segment 5 bases; nucleotides outside the gene matches: 8. Germline CDR1 SQVTM, CDR2 ANQGSEA. The CDR3 has 15 amino acids. CDR3 in amino acids: CSVEGQGTGNNEQFF. DNA for the CDR3: TGCAGCGTTGAAGGACAGGGAACAGGGAACAATGAGCAGTTCTTC.

The gene calls are TRBV9 and TRBJ2-7, with TRBD2 matching over 14 bases. From germline, CDR1 is SGDLS and CDR2 YYNGEE. CDR3 size: 15 residues. The ends lost 4 bases at V and 4 bases at J; junction bases unmatched: 4. As DNA, the CDR3 is TGTGCCAGCAGCTACGGGACTAGCGGGAGTTACGAGCAGTACTTC. It specifies CASSYGTSGSYEQYF.

The rearrangement joins TRBV5-1 to TRBJ1-2; D is unresolved. Germline loops: CDR1 SGHRS, CDR2 YFSETQ. Trimming stripped 4 bases from V and 2 bases from J, with 12 bases between. The CDR3 contains 14 residues. The CDR3 DNA is TGCGCCAGCAGCCCCCGACCGGGAAACTATGGCTACACCTTC. Protein: CASSPRPGNYGYTF.